The 4 T cell receptor beta chains given below trace back to one sample, sequenced in a study of T-cell memory formation after mild COVID-19. TCRdb called the 5' RACE reads again in MiXCR, with one record for every CDR3 protein. Of 200,000 to 250,000 distinct CDR3 sequences listed, 9.5% to 10% are singletons. Sequences were obtained from PBMCs or a T cell subset sorted from them (not recorded which). These TCRs come from a man between 18 and 35 years old who had mild COVID-19 (a few samples of this study predate the infection). Cell type and time point are not known.

This clonotype was detected only a few times. This chain links TRBV6-2 or TRBV6-3 with TRBJ2-7; D remains ambiguous. V lost 5 bases, J lost 2 bases, and 16 bases lay in between. Germline CDR1 and CDR2: MNHEY and SVGEGT. The CDR3 is 15 amino acids. This chain's CDR3 is CASSLPSSGTYEQYV. The CDR3 DNA follows: TGTGCCAGCAGTCTTCCCTCCAGTGGAACCTACGAGCAGTACGTC.

The chain couples TRBV6-5 to TRBJ2-1; D is ambiguous. Trimming pared 4 bases from V and 5 bases from J, leaving 15 bases between. The CDR3 sequence is 15 residues long. Germline V gives CDR1 MNHEY, CDR2 SVGAGI. CDR3 coding DNA: TGTGCCAGCAGTTCCTCCGTACTCAGACACAATGAGCAGTTCTTC. It encodes CASSSSVLRHNEQFF.

The gene calls are TRBV12-3 or TRBV12-4 and TRBJ1-2, with D possibly matching TRBD1 (6 bases). V shed 6 bases and J shed 0 bases, with 14 bases lying between them. This CDR3 is 15 amino acids long. CDR3 residues: CASSRRGNPNYGYTF. The CDR3 DNA follows: TGTGCCAGCAGCCGCAGGGGCAACCCTAACTATGGCTACACCTTC.

This clonotype was recorded at least ten times. The V call is TRBV4-3, the J call TRBJ2-1, with D uncertain. Trimming left V 1 base short and J 6 bases short, with 10 bases between. The length of the CDR3 is 14 residues. Germline-derived CDR1 and CDR2 are LGHNA and YSLEER. CDR3 sequence: CASSQVVPANEQFF. The CDR3 DNA is TGCGCCAGCAGCCAAGTGGTCCCGGCCAATGAGCAGTTCTTC.